A single sample gave rise to the 8 T cell receptor beta chains below, sequenced in a study of T cell repertoires in cytomegalovirus infection. MiXCR was run by TCRdb on the reads, yielding one entry per CDR3 protein. There are nearly 650,000 distinct CDR3 sequences in the sample; around 24% occur only once, and around 7.6% lies in the top ten. Sequenced material: CD8+ T cells from PBMCs. The receptors originated from a human donor in good health (CMV status not recorded). Some clones in this sample may be carry-over from other donors' samples.

This clonotype appeared a few times. The chain couples TRBV11-3 to TRBJ2-1, with D possibly TRBD1 on 6 matching bases. The V gene lost 5 bases and the J gene lost 1 base, with 12 bases spanning the gap. CDR3 length: 15 amino acids. Germline V gene data show CDR1 as SGHNT and CDR2 as YENEEA. The DNA for the CDR3 is TGTGCCAGCAGCGACCGGGACAAATCCTACAATGAGCAGTTCTTC. It translates to CASSDRDKSYNEQFF.

The CDR3 DNA reads as TGTGCCAGCAGTGAAGCTGGGGACAGGGGGAACACTGAAGCTTTCTTT. Residues: CASSEAGDRGNTEAFF. V and J are TRBV2 and TRBJ1-1; 10 positions agree with TRBD1. The CDR3 covers 16 residues. V lost 0 bases and J lost 1; bases outside the gene matches: 2. In germline, CDR1 is SNHLY, CDR2 FYNNEI.

To note about this clonotype: A much bigger clone sits one base away, suggesting this may be a read error. The chain combines TRBV7-2 with TRBJ1-5, with D perhaps matching TRBD1 (5 bases). The germline CDR1 and CDR2 sequences are SGHTA and FQGNSA. The CDR3 contains 18 residues. Trimming left V 5 bases short and J 0 bases short, with 20 bases between. The CDR3: CASSPLTDGLYSNQPQHF. CDR3 in DNA: TGTGCCAGCAGCCCATTGACAGATGGTTTATATAGCAATCAGCCCCAGCATTTT.

The sample holds many counts of this clonotype. The CDR3 reads CASSLVDRGNTDTQYF. CDR3 DNA: TGTGCCAGCAGCTTAGTAGACAGGGGGAACACAGATACGCAGTATTTT. The chain couples TRBV7-2 to TRBJ2-3; TRBD1 matches 9 bases. The ends lost 1 base at V and 2 bases at J; junction bases unmatched: 4. The CDR3 contains 16 residues. The germline CDR1 and CDR2 sequences are SGHTA and FQGNSA.

There are a few counts of this clonotype. The chain combines TRBV6-2 or TRBV6-3 with TRBJ2-1, with 10 bases matching TRBD1. CDR1 MNHEY and CDR2 SVGEGT come from the germline V gene. Trimming cost V 2 bases and J 3 bases; bases outside gene matches: 7. The length of the CDR3 is 17 residues. The CDR3 sequence is CASSYPTTGGDYNEQFF. CDR3 DNA sequence: TGTGCCAGCAGTTACCCCACGACAGGGGGCGACTACAATGAGCAGTTCTTC.

This clonotype was recorded a few times. V is TRBV15 and J is TRBJ2-3; maybe TRBD2 (7 bases). The V and J ends lost 0 bases and 4 bases respectively, with 14 bases between them. CDR1 and CDR2 from the germline V gene are LNHNV and YYDKDF (reference sequence). This CDR3 is built from 16 residues. DNA for the CDR3: TGTGCCACCAGCAGAGATAGGCAGGGGAGGGCAGATACGCAGTATTTT. It codes for CATSRDRQGRADTQYF.

In its sample, this clonotype was seen a few times. The chain carries TRBV4-1 and TRBJ1-5; D unclear. Germline V gives CDR1 MGHRA, CDR2 YSYEKL. The CDR3 loop spans 21 amino acids. Between the trimmed V and J ends, which lost 0 bases and 2 bases, there was a span of 26 bases. The CDR3 loop is CASSQDGLPIPKGSGNQPQHF. The CDR3 DNA reads TGCGCCAGCAGCCAAGACGGTCTTCCCATCCCCAAAGGTTCGGGCAATCAGCCCCAGCATTTT.

The sample holds a few counts of this clonotype. The chain carries TRBV7-9 and TRBJ1-1, with TRBD1 as a possible D gene (5 bases). CDR3 length equals 13 residues. Per the germline V gene, CDR1 is SEHNR and CDR2 is FQNEAQ (reference sequence). Trimming took off 6 bases at V and 5 bases at J, with 13 bases between the two ends. CDR3 in DNA: TGTGCCAGCAGTTGGGGCGTTGGGACTGAAGCTTTCTTT. It encodes CASSWGVGTEAFF.